The 7 T cell receptor beta chains given below trace back to one sample, sequenced in a study of vaccination and CD4 T cells after COVID-19. Oncomine TCR Beta short-read sequencing was applied to DNA from cultured CD4+ T cells. TCRdb reprocessed the PCR reads with MiXCR, giving one entry per CDR3 protein. The sample gives about 9,800 distinct CDR3 sequences, 30% to 45% of which show up once; about a sixth is in the top ten. Sample treatment: 10-day PBMC culture with coronavirus spike peptide pools or control peptides (ViraFEST assay). What these receptors recognize is not known. The source material was CD4+ T cells from blood, cultured in vitro. These receptors were taken from a human donor who had recovered from COVID-19.

V is TRBV7-6 and J is TRBJ2-2, with TRBD1 matching 7 bases. Trimming took 5 bases from V and 4 from J; bases not matched to a gene: 7. Germline V gives CDR1 SGHVS, CDR2 FNYEAQ. The CDR3 has 15 amino acids. CDR3 residues: CASSLGRGSTGELFF. In DNA form, the CDR3 reads TGTGCCAGCAGCCTCGGCAGGGGGAGCACCGGGGAGCTGTTTTTT.

This clonotype was seen a few times. The chain uses TRBV6-1 and TRBJ1-2; D gene uncertain. Germline-derived CDR1 and CDR2 are MNHNS and SASEGT. This CDR3 contains 13 residues. V was cut by 3 bases and J by 3 bases, with 8 bases left in between. CDR3 sequence: CASSEAGDYGYTF. CDR3 bases: TGTGCCAGCAGTGAGGCGGGAGACTATGGCTACACCTTC.

In its sample, this clonotype ranks as medium-sized. J is TRBJ2-5 and V is TRBV6-2 or TRBV6-3, with a possible D match to TRBD2 (5 bases). V was clipped by 5 bases and J by 5 bases, with 15 bases between them. CDR1 is MNHEY, CDR2 SVGEGT, per germline. The CDR3 is 14 residues long. CDR3 sequence (DNA): TGTGCCAGCAGTACGGGAATCCCGACGGAGACCCAGTACTTC. Residues: CASSTGIPTETQYF.

By sample share, this clonotype is large. This chain joins TRBV11-2 and TRBJ1-1; 7 bases fit TRBD1. The CDR3 runs to 14 residues. V shed 2 bases and J 1 base; nucleotides not matched to a gene: 1. Germline CDR1 SGHAT, CDR2 FQNNGV. The CDR3 sequence: CASSLRTGNTEAFF. Written as DNA, the CDR3 is TGTGCCAGCAGCTTAAGGACAGGGAACACTGAAGCTTTCTTT.

This clonotype is categorized as medium-sized. Compared with germline, one end of the junction differs, possibly owing to a read error. This sequence joins TRBV7-7 and TRBJ2-5; D gene uncertain. The germline V gene has CDR1 SSHAT and CDR2 FNYEAQ (reference sequence). The CDR3 has 16 amino acids. The CDR3 spells CASSLGRTLRQETQYF. Written as DNA, the CDR3 is TGTGCTAGCAGCTTAGGACGTACATTGAGACAAGAGACCCAGTACTTC.

This clonotype is medium-sized within its sample. The chain employs TRBV7-9 and TRBJ2-6; D not certain. From germline, CDR1 is SEHNR and CDR2 FQNEAQ (reference sequence). The CDR3 runs 14 residues. V was clipped by 4 bases and J by 4 bases, with 8 bases between them. CDR3 in amino acids: CASSSFRGANVLTF. DNA of the CDR3: TGTGCCAGCAGCTCGTTTCGGGGGGCCAACGTCCTGACTTTC.

This clonotype has only a few counts. This chain connects TRBV19 to TRBJ1-5, with D possibly matching TRBD1 (5 bases). The CDR3 length is 15 residues. Trimming removed 5 bases at V and 0 bases at J, with 11 bases between. Germline V gene lookup returns CDR1 LNHDA and CDR2 SQIVND (reference sequence). The DNA for the CDR3 is TGTGCCAGTAGTCTGTGGGGGGATAGCAATCAGCCCCAGCATTTT. Amino acids: CASSLWGDSNQPQHF.